Listed here are 8 T cell receptor beta chains from one sample, sequenced in a study of tumor-infiltrating lymphocytes in oesophageal squamous cell carcinoma. TCRdb reanalysed the PCR reads using MiXCR and keeps one entry per CDR3 protein. The table lists fewer than 25,000 distinct CDR3 sequences, around 37% of them singletons. Sequencing was done on a sample of esophageal tumor tissue. These receptors came from a female donor with esophageal squamous cell carcinoma.

V gene TRBV28 combines with J gene TRBJ2-2; 8 positions match TRBD2. After removal of 6 bases from V and 6 bases from J, the junction contained 9 bases not matched to a gene. Germline-derived CDR1 and CDR2 are MDHEN and SYDVKM. This CDR3 spans 15 amino acids. CDR3 loop: CASRPGTSRAGELFF. The CDR3 DNA reads as TGTGCCAGCAGGCCCGGGACTAGTAGGGCCGGGGAGCTGTTTTTT. Using reference TRBV28 and TRBJ2-2 for the parts outside the CDR3, the full variable domain is DVKVTQSSRYLVKRTGEKVFLECVQDMDHENMFWYRQDPGLGLRLIYFSYDVKMKEKGDIPEGYSVSREKKERFSLILESASTNQTSMYLCASRPGTSRAGELFFGEGSRLTVL.

There are many counts of this clonotype. This chain links TRBV6-1 with TRBJ2-4; no reliable D call. CDR1 is MNHNS, CDR2 SASEGT, per germline. This CDR3 is 12 amino acids long. V lost 6 bases and J lost 5, with 8 bases in between. The chain's CDR3 is CASRRTENIQYF. CDR3 sequence (DNA): TGTGCCAGCAGGCGGACGGAAAACATTCAGTACTTC.

This clonotype turned up a few times. This sequence joins TRBV7-2 and TRBJ2-1; weak D call: TRBD2 (5 bases). The V gene lost 1 base and the J gene lost 7 bases, with 14 bases spanning the gap. Germline assignment: CDR1 SGHTA and CDR2 FQGNSA. The CDR3 runs 15 residues. The CDR3 bases are TGTGCCAGCAGCTTAGTGGGCGGGTCCTTTAATGAGCAGTTCTTC. It encodes CASSLVGGSFNEQFF.

This clonotype was picked up a small number of times. In this CDR3 the conserved last residue, phenylalanine or tryptophan, is missing, so a read error is likely. The DNA is omitted, as the CDR3 cannot be located on it reliably, and the CDR3 follows TCRdb's listing. This chain uses TRBV6-1 with TRBJ2-5. The CDR3 region is 15 residues in length, termini included. In germline, CDR1 is MNHNS, CDR2 SASEGT. The CDR3: CASSEWGSYGYTFGS.

The V gene is TRBV7-8, the J gene TRBJ2-1; 9 nucleotides match TRBD1. In germline, CDR1 is SGHVS, CDR2 FQNEAQ. Unmatched junction bases numbered 7, after V lost 2 bases and J lost 5 bases. CDR3 length: 16 amino acids. The chain's CDR3 is CASSLRGTGINNEQFF. Written as DNA, the CDR3 is TGTGCCAGCAGCTTAAGGGGGACAGGGATCAACAATGAGCAGTTCTTC.

This clonotype came up many times. As the CDR3 is not closed by the conserved phenylalanine or tryptophan, this likely results from a read error. The DNA is left out, because the CDR3 cannot be placed on it with certainty; the CDR3 is given as TCRdb lists it. V is TRBV7-3 and J is TRBJ2-7; the table gives TRBD1 as D, unverified against the DNA. The CDR3 extends over 15 residues, inclusive of both ends. The V gene's germline CDR1 is SGHTA and CDR2 FQGTGA. Here the CDR3 reads CASSLSGGYGYTFGS.

This clonotype was seen at least ten times. V is TRBV6-1 and J is TRBJ2-7, with 10 bases lining up with TRBD1. Trimming took 6 bases from V and 3 from J; bases not matched to a gene: 5. CDR3 length: 14 residues. Germline-derived CDR1 and CDR2 are MNHNS and SASEGT. This CDR3 is CASSRDRGVYEQYF. The CDR3 DNA follows: TGTGCCAGCAGCCGGGACAGGGGAGTCTACGAGCAGTACTTC.

In this sample, this clonotype turned up a few times. The V gene is TRBV7-2, the J gene TRBJ2-5; D may be TRBD1 or TRBD2 (6 bases each). Germline V gene lookup returns CDR1 SGHTA and CDR2 FQGNSA. This CDR3 has 13 residues. V dropped 5 bases and J dropped 4 bases, with 11 bases sitting between them. CDR3 in DNA: TGTGCCAGCAGCATGGGGGGCCCAGAGACCCAGTACTTC. This codes for CASSMGGPETQYF.